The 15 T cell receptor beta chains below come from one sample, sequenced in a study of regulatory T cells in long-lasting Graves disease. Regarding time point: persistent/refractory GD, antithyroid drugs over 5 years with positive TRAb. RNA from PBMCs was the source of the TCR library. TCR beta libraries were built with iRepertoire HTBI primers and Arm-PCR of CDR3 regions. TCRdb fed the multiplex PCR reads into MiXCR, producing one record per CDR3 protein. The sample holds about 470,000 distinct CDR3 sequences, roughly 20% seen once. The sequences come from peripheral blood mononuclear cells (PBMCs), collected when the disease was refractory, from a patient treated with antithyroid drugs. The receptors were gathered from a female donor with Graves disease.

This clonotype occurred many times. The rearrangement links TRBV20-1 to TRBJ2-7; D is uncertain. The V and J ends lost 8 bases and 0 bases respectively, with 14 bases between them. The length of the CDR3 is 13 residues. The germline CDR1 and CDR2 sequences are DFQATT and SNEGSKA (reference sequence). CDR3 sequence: CSPHGQSSYEQYF. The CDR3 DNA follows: TGCAGTCCCCACGGGCAGAGCTCCTACGAGCAGTACTTC.

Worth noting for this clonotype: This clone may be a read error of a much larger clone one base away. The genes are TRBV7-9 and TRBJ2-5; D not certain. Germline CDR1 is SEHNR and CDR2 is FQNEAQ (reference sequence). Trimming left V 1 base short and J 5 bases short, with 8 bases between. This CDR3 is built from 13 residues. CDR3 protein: CASSLGVWETQYF. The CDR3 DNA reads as TGTGCCAGCAGCTTAGGGGTTTGGGAGACCCAGTACTTC.

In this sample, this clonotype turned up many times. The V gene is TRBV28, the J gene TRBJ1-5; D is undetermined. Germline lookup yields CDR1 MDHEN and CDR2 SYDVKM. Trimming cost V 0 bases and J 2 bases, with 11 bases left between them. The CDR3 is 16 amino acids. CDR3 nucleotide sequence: TGTGCCAGCAGTTTATGGCGGCTTATAGGCAATCAGCCCCAGCATTTT. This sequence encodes CASSLWRLIGNQPQHF.

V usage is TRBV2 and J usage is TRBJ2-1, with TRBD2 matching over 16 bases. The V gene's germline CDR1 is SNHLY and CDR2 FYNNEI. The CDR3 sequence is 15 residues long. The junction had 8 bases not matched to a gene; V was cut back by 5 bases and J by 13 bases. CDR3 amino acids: CASSLGLAGGPPQFF. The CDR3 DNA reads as TGTGCCAGCAGTTTGGGACTAGCGGGAGGGCCGCCTCAGTTCTTC.

The DNA for the CDR3 is TGTGCCAGCAGTTACTCGAGACCAGCAGATACGCAGTATTTT. It encodes CASSYSRPADTQYF. This chain joins TRBV6-6 and TRBJ2-3; D unresolved. CDR1 MNHNY and CDR2 SVGAGI come from the germline V gene (reference sequence). The CDR3 loop spans 14 amino acids. The V gene lost 0 bases and the J gene lost 4 bases, with 8 bases spanning the gap.

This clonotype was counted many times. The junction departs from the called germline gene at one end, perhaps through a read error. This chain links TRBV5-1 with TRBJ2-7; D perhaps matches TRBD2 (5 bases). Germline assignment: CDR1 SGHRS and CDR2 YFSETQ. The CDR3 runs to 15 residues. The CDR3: CASSLTPGSSYEQYF. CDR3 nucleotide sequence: TGTGCCAGCAGCTTAACCCCGGGGAGCTCCTACGAGCAGTACTTC.

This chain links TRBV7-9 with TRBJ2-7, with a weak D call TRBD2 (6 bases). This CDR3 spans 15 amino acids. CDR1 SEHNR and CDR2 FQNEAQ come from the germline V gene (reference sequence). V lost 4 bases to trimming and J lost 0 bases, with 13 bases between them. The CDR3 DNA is TGTGCCAGCAGCTCCATTGGGGGGAGCTCCTACGAGCAGTACTTC. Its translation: CASSSIGGSSYEQYF. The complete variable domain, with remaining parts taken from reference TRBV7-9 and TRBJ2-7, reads DTGVSQNPRHKITKRGQNVTFRCDPISEHNRLYWYRQTLGQGPEFLTYFQNEAQLEKSRLLSDRFSAERPKGSFSTLEIQRTEQGDSAMYLCASSSIGGSSYEQYFGPGTRLTVT.

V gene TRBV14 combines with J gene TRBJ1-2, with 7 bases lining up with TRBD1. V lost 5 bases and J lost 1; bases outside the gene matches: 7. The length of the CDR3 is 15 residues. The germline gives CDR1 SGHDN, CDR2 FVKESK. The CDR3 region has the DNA TGTGCCAGCAGCGAAACAGGGGTGTATAACTATGGCTACACCTTC. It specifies CASSETGVYNYGYTF.

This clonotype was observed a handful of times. CDR3 protein: CASSYSPRGEGEAGANVLTF. For the CDR3, the DNA is TGTGCCAGCAGTTACAGCCCCCGCGGAGAGGGAGAAGCTGGGGCCAACGTCCTGACTTTC. The J gene is TRBJ2-6, the V gene TRBV6-2 or TRBV6-3; tentative D call: TRBD2 (5 bases). V gave up 2 bases and J gave up 2 bases, with 22 bases separating them. The CDR3 is 20 residues long. From germline, CDR1 is MNHEY and CDR2 SVGEGT.

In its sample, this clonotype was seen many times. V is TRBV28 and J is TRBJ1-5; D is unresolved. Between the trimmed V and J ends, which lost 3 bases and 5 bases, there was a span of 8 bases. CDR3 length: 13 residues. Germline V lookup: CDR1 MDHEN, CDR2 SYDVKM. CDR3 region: CASSFRLDQPQHF. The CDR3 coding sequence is TGTGCCAGCAGTTTTAGACTAGATCAGCCCCAGCATTTT.

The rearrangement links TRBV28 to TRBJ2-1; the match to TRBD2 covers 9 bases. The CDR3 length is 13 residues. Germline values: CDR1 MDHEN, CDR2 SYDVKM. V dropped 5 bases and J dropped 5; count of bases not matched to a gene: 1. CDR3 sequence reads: CASSGGRDNEQFF. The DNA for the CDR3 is TGTGCCAGCAGTGGCGGGAGGGACAATGAGCAGTTCTTC.

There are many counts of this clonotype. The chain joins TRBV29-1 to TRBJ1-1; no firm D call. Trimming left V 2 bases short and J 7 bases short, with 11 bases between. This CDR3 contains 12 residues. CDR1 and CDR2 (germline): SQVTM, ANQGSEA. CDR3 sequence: CSVEKRGFEAFF. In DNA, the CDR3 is TGCAGCGTTGAAAAACGGGGTTTTGAAGCTTTCTTT.

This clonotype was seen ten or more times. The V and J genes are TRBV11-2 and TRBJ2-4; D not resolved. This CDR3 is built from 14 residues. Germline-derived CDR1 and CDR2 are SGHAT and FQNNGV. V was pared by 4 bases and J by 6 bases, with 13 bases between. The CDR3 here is CASSSAELGNIQYF. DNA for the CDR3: TGTGCCAGCAGCTCGGCGGAGTTAGGAAACATTCAGTACTTC.

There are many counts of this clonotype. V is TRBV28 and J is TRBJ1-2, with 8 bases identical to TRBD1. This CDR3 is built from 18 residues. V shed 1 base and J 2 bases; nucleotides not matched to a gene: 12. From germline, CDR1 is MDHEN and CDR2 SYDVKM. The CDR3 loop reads CASSLSVLSDRDNYGYTF. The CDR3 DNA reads TGTGCCAGCAGTTTATCAGTTCTTTCGGACAGGGACAACTATGGCTACACCTTC.

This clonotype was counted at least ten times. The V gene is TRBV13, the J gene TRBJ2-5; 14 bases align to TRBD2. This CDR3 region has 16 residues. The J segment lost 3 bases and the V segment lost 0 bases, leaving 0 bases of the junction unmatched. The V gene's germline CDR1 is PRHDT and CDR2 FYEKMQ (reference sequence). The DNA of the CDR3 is TGTGCCAGCAGCTTAGGGGGACTAGCGGGAGAAGAGACCCAGTACTTC. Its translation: CASSLGGLAGEETQYF.